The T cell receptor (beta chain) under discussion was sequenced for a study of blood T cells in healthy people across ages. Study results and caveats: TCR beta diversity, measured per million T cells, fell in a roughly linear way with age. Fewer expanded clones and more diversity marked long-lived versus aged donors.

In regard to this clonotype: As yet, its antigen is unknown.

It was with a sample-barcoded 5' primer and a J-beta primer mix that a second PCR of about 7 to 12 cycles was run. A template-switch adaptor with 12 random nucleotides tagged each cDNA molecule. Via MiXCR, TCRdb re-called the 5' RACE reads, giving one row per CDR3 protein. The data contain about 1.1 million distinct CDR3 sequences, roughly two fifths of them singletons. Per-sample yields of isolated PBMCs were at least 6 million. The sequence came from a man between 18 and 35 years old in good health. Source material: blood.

The CDR3 DNA reads TGTGCCAGCAGTAAAGGGGGGACGGAAGTGTATTTT. Protein product: CASSKGGTEVYF. V and J are TRBV25-1 and TRBJ2-3, with D perhaps given as TRBD1 or TRBD2 (6 bases each). Germline values: CDR1 MGHDK, CDR2 SYGVNS. This CDR3 is 12 amino acids long. Trimming stripped 5 bases from V and 14 bases from J, with 17 bases between.